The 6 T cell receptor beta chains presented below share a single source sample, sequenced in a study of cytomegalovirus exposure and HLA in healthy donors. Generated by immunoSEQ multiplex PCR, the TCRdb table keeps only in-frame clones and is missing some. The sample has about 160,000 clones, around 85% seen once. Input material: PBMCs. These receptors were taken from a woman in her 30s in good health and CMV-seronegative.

DNA of the CDR3: TGTGCCAGTAGTATTAATTTGGGGACAACTAATGAAAAACTGTTTTTT. This codes for CASSINLGTTNEKLFF. The rearrangement joins TRBV19 to TRBJ1-4; D gene uncertain. The CDR3 consists of 16 residues. Germline-derived CDR1 and CDR2 are LNHDA and SQIVND (reference sequence). Trimming shortened V by 3 bases and J by 0 bases, and 11 bases separated the two germline ends.

The CDR3 nucleotides are TGTGCCAGCAGCCAAGACATCCGGACAGGAGGATATGGCTACACCTTC. Encoded protein: CASSQDIRTGGYGYTF. The gene calls are TRBV4-2 and TRBJ1-2, with 7 bases that match TRBD1. The V segment lost 0 bases and the J segment 5 bases; nucleotides outside the gene matches: 9. The CDR3 is 16 residues long. Germline V lookup: CDR1 LGHNA, CDR2 YNFKEQ.

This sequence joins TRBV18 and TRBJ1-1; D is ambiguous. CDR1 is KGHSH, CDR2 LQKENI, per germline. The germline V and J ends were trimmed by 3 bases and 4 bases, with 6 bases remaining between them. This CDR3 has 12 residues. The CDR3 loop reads CASSPLGTEAFF. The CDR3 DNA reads TGTGCCAGCTCACCGCTAGGCACTGAAGCTTTCTTT.

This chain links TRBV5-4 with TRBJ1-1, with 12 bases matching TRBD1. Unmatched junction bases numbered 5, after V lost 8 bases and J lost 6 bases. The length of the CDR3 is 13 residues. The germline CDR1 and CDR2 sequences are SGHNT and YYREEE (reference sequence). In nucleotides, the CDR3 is TGTGCCAGGGGGACAGGGGGCACAGCTGAAGCTTTCTTT. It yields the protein CARGTGGTAEAFF. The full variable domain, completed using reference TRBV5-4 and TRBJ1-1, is ETGVTQSPTHLIKTRGQQVTLRCSSQSGHNTVSWYQQALGQGPQFIFQYYREEENGRGNFPPRFSGLQFPNYSSELNVNALELDDSALYLCARGTGGTAEAFFGQGTRLTVV.

Here the CDR3 reads CASSDGTGAEAFF. The DNA for the CDR3 is TGTGCCAGTAGTGACGGGACAGGTGCTGAAGCTTTCTTT. V is TRBV19 and J is TRBJ1-1; TRBD1 aligns across 8 bases. After removal of 5 bases from V and 6 bases from J, the junction contained 5 bases not matched to a gene. The CDR3 has 13 amino acids. Germline V CDR1 and CDR2: LNHDA, SQIVND (reference sequence).

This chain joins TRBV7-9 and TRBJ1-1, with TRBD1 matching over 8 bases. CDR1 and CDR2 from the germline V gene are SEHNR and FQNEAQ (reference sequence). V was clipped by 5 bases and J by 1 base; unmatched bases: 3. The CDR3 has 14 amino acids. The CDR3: CASSRTGRNTEAFF. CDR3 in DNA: TGTGCCAGCAGCCGGACAGGGAGGAACACTGAAGCTTTCTTT. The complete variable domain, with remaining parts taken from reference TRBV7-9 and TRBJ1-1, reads DTGVSQNPRHKITKRGQNVTFRCDPISEHNRLYWYRQTLGQGPEFLTYFQNEAQLEKSRLLSDRFSAERPKGSFSTLEIQRTEQGDSAMYLCASSRTGRNTEAFFGQGTRLTVV.